This paragraph covers one T cell receptor (beta chain) sequence. Its cognate antigen is unknown. V shed 6 bases and J shed 5 bases, with 17 bases lying between them. Germline V gene lookup returns CDR1 SGHTA and CDR2 FQGTGA. The CDR3 covers 15 residues. The sample is drawn from a study of breast tumors, draining lymph nodes, adjacent tissues. Study findings and constraints: Tumor and nontumor repertoires were significantly more similar in luminal-like than in basal-like breast cancer. Tumor T cell lymph node origin was a supported hypothesis, not proven.

TCRdb analysed the multiplex PCR reads with MiXCR anew, one entry per CDR3 protein. This repertoire shows approximately 300,000 distinct CDR3 sequences, around 30% found once; its top ten account for around 1.1%. The lymph nodes were axillary draining lymph nodes from breast cancer patients. V usage is TRBV7-3 and J usage is TRBJ1-3; D unclear. The sequenced sample consisted of axillary lymph node tissue. The sequence was obtained from a female donor with breast cancer. Some clones in this sample may be carry-over from other donors' samples. The CDR3 nucleotides are TGTGCCAGCAGTGCTCCACTCGGGAATCGAAACACCATATATTTT. Encoded protein: CASSAPLGNRNTIYF.